This T cell receptor beta chain was profiled in a study of blood T cells in healthy people across ages. Germline assignment: CDR1 MGHRA and CDR2 YSYEKL. CDR3 length equals 13 residues. Per sample, no less than 6 micrograms of total RNA were extracted. PCR was performed a second time for about 7 to 11 cycles using a sample-barcoded 5' primer and a J-beta primer mix. All cDNA molecules were each tagged by a template-switch adaptor with 12 random nucleotides. TCRdb ran MiXCR on the 5' RACE reads and lists one entry per CDR3 protein. The data show more than 1.4 million distinct CDR3 sequences, roughly 40% seen once. Worth noting for this clonotype: Germline and junction disagree at one end, which may indicate a read error.

The TCR comes from a young woman in good health. Sequencing was performed on blood. J is TRBJ2-7 and V is TRBV4-1; no clear D. CDR3 nucleotide sequence: TGCGCCGGCAGCTTTCCAACCTCCTACGAGCAGTACTTC. Its protein product is CAGSFPTSYEQYF.